This T cell receptor (beta chain) emerged from a study of OX40 agonist ivuxolimab in advanced cancers. Study-wide background: At doses from 0.01 to 10 mg/kg, patients were given intravenous ivuxolimab every 2 weeks. The study's findings and limits: Antigen targets of the expanded peripheral T cells went undetermined. Clonal expansion by week 6 occurred in CD4+ and CD8+ blood T cells (at 0.1 to 3.0 mg/kg). Normalized T-cell clonal expansion was also low in some nonresponders.

Generated by immunoSEQ multiplex PCR, the TCRdb table keeps only in-frame clones and is missing some. The data show around 66,000 clones, about 80% seen once. Details on this clone: No antigen is known for it.

Germline V gene data show CDR1 as MNHEY and CDR2 as SVGAGI. This CDR3 comprises 15 residues. Trimming cost V 6 bases and J 1 base, with 15 bases left between them. The sequence was collected from an adult with an advanced solid tumor such as melanoma, head and neck, liver or kidney cancer. Sequencing was performed on CD4+ or CD8+ T cells sorted from blood, taken in a trial of the OX40 agonist ivuxolimab. The chain carries TRBV6-5 and TRBJ1-1, with a weak D call TRBD1 (5 bases). This CDR3 reads CASRLSGQPNTEAFF. The CDR3 DNA reads TGTGCCAGCAGACTGTCTGGACAACCGAACACTGAAGCTTTCTTT.